This T cell receptor beta chain was found in a study of shared clonotypes between healthy human individuals. Study background: Per-donor plates numbered three CD4 naive, three CD4 memory, two CD8 naive and one CD8 memory.

Repertoires were generated with immunoSEQ multiplex PCR, while TCRdb's copy carries only in-frame clones and drops some. The sample shows just over 2,000,000 clones, about 95% of them seen only once. This clone was seen just once. With V trimmed by 4 bases and J by 6 bases, 14 bases remained unmatched. From germline, CDR1 is SGHRS and CDR2 YFSETQ. The CDR3 totals 16 residues. This TCR was recovered from a man younger than 30 in good health. Sequences were obtained from naive CD4+ T cells sorted from blood. As for subset: CD45RA+ positively selected. This chain uses TRBV5-1 with TRBJ2-7; 9 positions agree with TRBD1. The CDR3 is CASSLLPGQGSPEQYF. The CDR3 DNA sequence: TGCGCCAGCAGCCTACTACCGGGACAGGGATCCCCCGAGCAGTACTTC. Full variable domain (missing parts from reference TRBV5-1 and TRBJ2-7): KAGVTQTPRYLIKTRGQQVTLSCSPISGHRSVSWYQQTPGQGLQFLFEYFSETQRNKGNFPGRFSGRQFSNSRSEMNVSTLELGDSALYLCASSLLPGQGSPEQYFGPGTRLTVT.